This TCR beta chain was sequenced in a study of T cell clonality in common variable immunodeficiency (dated by TCRdb to between 2015 and 2017). This clone turned up a few times. There is no known antigen for this receptor. Sequencing ends 3 residues short of the CDR3 end; the germline J gene provides the rest. At the junction V is shortened by 6 bases and J by 6 bases, with 24 bases in between. As encoded in the germline V gene, CDR1 is KGHSH while CDR2 is LQKENI. The CDR3 spans 16 residues, from the cysteine through the phenylalanine. Sequencing covers 39 bases of the CDR3, shown here with the frame starting at base 1. General conclusions and limits of the study: According to the authors, finding the cause of the higher clonality in CVID would require sequencing the repertoires of T cell subpopulations. CVID TCRbeta sequences reportedly showed fewer deletions and N-nucleotide insertions and lacked highly modified clones with 13 or more V deletions. TCRbeta clonality was higher in CVID subjects than in healthy controls (t-test p = 0.018), and the increase was most characteristic of about a third of subjects. Even though DNA input was equal, the average per sample came to some 90,000 unique sequences for controls compared with about 30,000 for CVID samples. Healthy controls shared more TCRbeta clones with each other than CVID subjects shared among themselves (p < 0.0001). Differences among patients in the CVID cohort limited the correlations between repertoire features and clinical complications.

CVID was diagnosed by standard criteria: serum IgG, IgA and/or IgM reduced below normal range, plus specific antibody deficiency. There were 40 to 45 subjects in the CVID group (about 29 male and around 15 female), ranging in age from roughly 8 to 70 years, with a mean age of 40. Both CVID patients and healthy controls were predominantly of Caucasian heritage. Replacement immunoglobulin therapy had been administered to all CVID subjects for at least one year at the time of study participation. When blood was collected, none of the CVID subjects were ill or on immunomodulatory or immunosuppressive medication. Heparinized peripheral whole blood samples of about 5 to 9 ml were collected from each donor. TCRbeta CDR3 repertoires were sequenced from genomic DNA of adults with common variable immune deficiency (CVID) and healthy adult controls. Diluted blood was density-centrifuged over Hypaque 1077 or Ficoll-Paque to isolate peripheral blood mononuclear cells. Unsorted mononuclear cells served as the source of genomic DNA, which was extracted either by Qiagen column purification or by a centrifugation-based method.

Equivalent amounts of genomic DNA from CVID and control samples were used as sequencing input. For every sample, a 60 bp segment covering the rearranged TCRbeta CDR3 region was amplified and then sequenced. TCRbeta amplification used the immunoSEQ assay, a bias-corrected multiplex PCR with high-throughput sequencing. In the authors' own workflow: Each unique nucleotide sequence was treated as a clone and annotated with V, D and J genes, copy number and frequency. Sequences were labeled productive if in frame, and non-productive if out of frame or containing stop codons. As previously described, clonality was calculated on the basis of Shannon's entropy. The predicted amino acid sequences of productive clones were used to derive the mean CDR3 Kyte-Doolittle hydropathy. Using the R hclust function, scaled V gene usage was clustered hierarchically with Manhattan distance and complete linkage. Clone sharing by CDR3 amino acid sequence was assessed by resampling 12 repertoires per group over 100 rounds. The repertoires were screened for approximately 72 published EBV-specific TCRbeta sequences and 200 to 250 published CMV-specific TCRbeta sequences. Analysis left out a couple of CVID samples that produced under 10,000 sequences, so 45 or so CVID repertoires remained. The clones in this table, taken by TCRdb from immuneACCESS, are in-frame only. Not every clone is retained; where verified, under half of the shortfall comes from an unresolved V gene, and the cause of the rest is unknown. V, J and clone size are taken as reported in that table, and D and trimming were inferred from the DNA itself. This sample holds some 2,400 clones in total, without any singletons. Together, the top ten hold around an eighth of the sample.

The source material was peripheral blood mononuclear cells. The TCR sequence derives from a human donor with common variable immunodeficiency. The rearranged chain carries TRBV18 and TRBJ2-7; the D segment may tentatively be TRBD1 or TRBD2, each giving 5 matched bases. CDR3 sequence: CASSEGSQGTLGEQYF. The part of the CDR3 DNA that was read is TGTGCCAGCTCCGAGGGAAGCCAGGGAACTTTAGGCGAG.